Below, 13 T cell receptor beta chains from the same sample are listed, as sequenced in a study of CD8+CD57+ T cells in acquired aplastic anemia (dated by TCRdb to the late 2010s). Sequenced on an Illumina HiSeq 2000. Genomic DNA was used as template for profiling of TCR beta VDJ combinations and CDR3 sequences. TCRdb reanalyzed the raw reads on its own, using fastp at Q25 for trimming and MiXCR for clone calling, and kept in-frame beta chains. Rows are unified per CDR3 protein, each entry keeping the most common DNA and genes. This sample has under 250,000 distinct CDR3 sequences in its table, and 34% of those were observed once. The ten largest account for around 1.1% of the sample. The material sequenced was sorted CD4+, CD8+, or CD8+CD57+ T cells (not recorded which) from PBMCs. These receptors were collected from a human donor in good health, serving as a control.

On this clonotype: A single base separates this from a much larger clone, so it may be a read error. V is TRBV4-1 and J is TRBJ2-7, with D possibly TRBD1 on 6 matching bases. The V end lost 0 bases, the J end lost 5 bases, and 11 bases lay between the germline ends. Germline V gene data show CDR1 as MGHRA and CDR2 as YSYEKL. This CDR3 has 14 amino acids. CDR3 amino acids: CASSQDPRGNEQYF. CDR3 in DNA: TGCGCCAGCAGCCAAGATCCCAGGGGAAACGAGCAGTACTTC.

Many counts were recorded for this clonotype. The rearrangement joins TRBV5-5 to TRBJ1-6; D gene uncertain. Germline lookup yields CDR1 SGHKS and CDR2 YYEKEE (reference sequence). CDR3 length: 14 amino acids. V shed 0 bases and J shed 6 bases, with 7 bases lying between them. The CDR3 here is CASSLGQINSPLHF. Written as DNA, the CDR3 is TGTGCCAGCAGCTTGGGCCAGATTAATTCACCCCTCCACTTT.

This clonotype has just a few counts. V gene TRBV19 combines with J gene TRBJ1-5, with TRBD1 as a possible D gene (6 bases). V lost 5 bases and J lost 2, with 10 bases in between. The CDR3 consists of 14 residues. Germline V CDR1 and CDR2: LNHDA, SQIVND (reference sequence). CDR3 amino acids: CASSQQGGNQPQHF. The CDR3 nucleotides are TGTGCCAGTAGTCAACAGGGAGGCAATCAGCCCCAGCATTTT.

This clonotype was seen repeatedly, ten times or more. The V and J genes are TRBV5-1 and TRBJ2-5; the match to TRBD1 covers 8 bases. Looked up from germline, CDR1 is SGHRS and CDR2 is YFSETQ. V lost 5 bases to trimming and J lost 9 bases; unmatched junction nucleotides: 9. The CDR3 is 13 residues long. Here the CDR3 DNA reads TGCGCCAGCAGGGACAGGGTCCTAGGCCCCCAGTACTTC. This sequence encodes CASRDRVLGPQYF.

The chain links TRBV19 to TRBJ1-2; TRBD1 might be the D (5 bases). Trimming cost V 3 bases and J 2 bases, with 13 bases left between them. Germline CDR1 is LNHDA and CDR2 is SQIVND (reference sequence). The CDR3 spans 15 residues. CDR3: CASSIEGRPNYGYTF. CDR3 coding DNA: TGTGCCAGTAGTATTGAGGGACGGCCCAACTATGGCTACACCTTC.

CDR3 protein: CASRPGQGSGYTF. CDR3 in DNA: TGTGCCAGCCGACCGGGACAGGGGAGCGGCTACACCTTC. V usage is TRBV5-6 and J usage is TRBJ1-2, with 10 nucleotides matching TRBD1. The CDR3 is 13 amino acids. Germline loops: CDR1 SGHDT, CDR2 YYEEEE. V was pared by 7 bases and J by 8 bases, with 8 bases of the junction left unmatched. Supplemented by reference TRBV5-6 and TRBJ1-2, the full variable domain reads DAGVTQSPTHLIKTRGQQVTLRCSPKSGHDTVSWYQQALGQGPQFIFQYYEEEERQRGNFPDRFSGHQFPNYSSELNVNALLLGDSALYLCASRPGQGSGYTFGSGTRLTVV.

The rearrangement links TRBV2 to TRBJ2-7; D not certain. Trimming shortened V by 7 bases and J by 3 bases, and 13 bases separated the two germline ends. CDR1 and CDR2 from the germline V gene are SNHLY and FYNNEI. This CDR3 is built from 13 residues. The CDR3 nucleotides read TGTGCCAGCACCCAGGACGGAAACTACGAGCAGTACTTC. It yields the protein CASTQDGNYEQYF.

This clonotype was seen many times. The junction does not match germline at one end; this may be a read error. The V call is TRBV9, the J call TRBJ1-2; no firm D call. Germline V gene data show CDR1 as SGDLS and CDR2 as YYNGEE. There are 15 residues in the CDR3. The CDR3 DNA reads TGTGCCAGCAGCGCAACGCCCAGCCCGCAGGCGGTAATAGGCTTC. Translated, it gives CASSATPSPQAVIGF. Variable domain in full (rest from reference TRBV9 and TRBJ1-2): DSGVTQTPKHLITATGQRVTLRCSPRSGDLSVYWYQQSLDQGLQFLIQYYNGEERAKGNILERFSAQQFPDLHSELNLSSLELGDSALYFCASSATPSPQAVIGFGSGTRLTVV.

V gene TRBV19 combines with J gene TRBJ1-5, with no clear D. Germline assignment: CDR1 LNHDA and CDR2 SQIVND (reference sequence). V lost 1 base and J lost 5, with 12 bases in between. This CDR3 region has 15 residues. The chain's CDR3 is CASSIVGQDDQPQHF. The CDR3 DNA reads as TGTGCCAGTAGTATAGTCGGGCAGGATGATCAGCCCCAGCATTTT.

As to this clonotype: The junction departs from germline at one end; a sequencing error may be responsible. V is TRBV10-3 and J is TRBJ1-2, with 7 bases fitting TRBD1. Germline V gives CDR1 ENHRY, CDR2 SYGVKD. CDR3 length equals 14 residues. The CDR3 sequence: CAISRDSTNYGHTF. CDR3 nucleotide sequence: TGTGCCATCAGTAGGGACAGTACCAACTATGGCCACACCTTC.

On this clonotype itself: This could be a read error, since a much larger clone is one nucleotide away. The chain employs TRBV4-1 and TRBJ2-7; 8 nucleotides match TRBD2. Per germline, CDR1 MGHRA and CDR2 YSYEKL. This CDR3 has 14 amino acids. Here the CDR3 reads CASSRSAGGWEQCF. As DNA, the CDR3 is TGTGCCAGCAGCCGCTCGGCGGGGGGTTGGGAGCAGTGCTTC.

This clonotype has a handful of counts. The J gene is TRBJ2-7, the V gene TRBV29-1; D could derive from TRBD1 or TRBD2 (5 bases each). Germline V lookup: CDR1 SQVTM, CDR2 ANQGSEA. The V end lost 6 bases, the J end lost 5 bases, and 17 bases lay between the germline ends. This CDR3 has 13 residues. The CDR3 sequence: CSVVAGDRDEQYF. The CDR3 nucleotides are TGCAGCGTCGTGGCCGGGGACCGAGACGAGCAGTACTTC.

The rearrangement links TRBV6-5 to TRBJ1-6; D not certain. The length of the CDR3 is 13 residues. Trimming shortened V by 2 bases and J by 7 bases, and 6 bases separated the two germline ends. From germline, CDR1 is MNHEY and CDR2 SVGAGI. The CDR3 region has the DNA TGTGCCAGCAGTTACGCTATGAATTCACCCCTCCACTTT. Translation: CASSYAMNSPLHF.